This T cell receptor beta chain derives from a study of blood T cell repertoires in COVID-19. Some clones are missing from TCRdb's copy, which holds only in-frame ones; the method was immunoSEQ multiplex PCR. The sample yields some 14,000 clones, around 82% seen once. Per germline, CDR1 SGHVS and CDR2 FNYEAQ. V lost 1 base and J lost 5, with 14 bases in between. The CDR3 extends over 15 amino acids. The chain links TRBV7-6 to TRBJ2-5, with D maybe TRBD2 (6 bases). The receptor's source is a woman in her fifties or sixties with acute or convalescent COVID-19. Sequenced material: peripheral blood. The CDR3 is CASSLVWGDSETQYF. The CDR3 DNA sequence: TGTGCCAGCAGCTTAGTGTGGGGGGACTCGGAGACCCAGTACTTC.